The next 19 T cell receptor beta chains were all read from a single sample in a study of response to subunit inactivated influenza vaccine. Each CDR3 protein gets one entry after TCRdb re-called the RT-PCR reads with MiXCR. The table records roughly 570,000 distinct CDR3 sequences, less than 15% of them present only once. The material was PBMCs from blood, obtained roughly 12 days after vaccination. All receptors derive from a man aged 45-65 years who received an inactivated influenza vaccine.

The chain recombines TRBV12-3 or TRBV12-4 with TRBJ2-1; maybe TRBD2 (6 bases). This CDR3 contains 16 residues. The germline V and J ends were trimmed by 5 bases and 3 bases, with 17 bases remaining between them. CDR3 region: CASSPGSGPRYNEQFF. CDR3 bases: TGTGCCAGCAGTCCGGGGAGCGGGCCCCGCTACAATGAGCAGTTCTTC.

This clonotype was counted between two and nine times. This sequence joins TRBV20-1 and TRBJ2-7; D is unresolved. This CDR3 spans 13 amino acids. Trimming stripped 0 bases from V and 7 bases from J, with 13 bases between. Germline V gene data show CDR1 as DFQATT and CDR2 as SNEGSKA (reference sequence). Here the CDR3 DNA reads TGCAGTGCTAGAGATCCGAGAGGTTTGGAGCAGTACTTC. This sequence encodes CSARDPRGLEQYF.

The chain combines TRBV27 with TRBJ2-7; 8 bases align to TRBD1. This CDR3 spans 14 amino acids. Trimming took 3 bases from V and 6 from J; bases not matched to a gene: 7. CDR1 and CDR2 (germline): MNHEY, SMNVEV (reference sequence). DNA of the CDR3: TGTGCCAGCAGTTTGCTCGGGACAGGAGGCGAGCAGTACTTC. Amino acid sequence: CASSLLGTGGEQYF.

This clonotype was seen only a few times. This sequence joins TRBV20-1 and TRBJ2-1; 9 nucleotides line up with TRBD1. The CDR3 length is 18 residues. Trimming removed 2 bases from V and 6 bases from J; junction bases left unmatched: 17. Germline V gives CDR1 DFQATT, CDR2 SNEGSKA (reference sequence). The DNA of the CDR3 is TGCAGTGCTAGACCAGACAGGGGGTTCGGAGCGGGTCCCAATGAGCAGTTCTTC. The encoded protein is CSARPDRGFGAGPNEQFF.

The J gene is TRBJ1-1, the V gene TRBV6-5; 7 bases are a match to TRBD1. Germline CDR1 reads MNHEY; CDR2 reads SVGAGI. CDR3 size: 17 residues. The V segment lost 2 bases and the J segment 1 base; nucleotides outside the gene matches: 10. CDR3 bases: TGTGCCAGCAGTTACCAACTACCTGGGACAGCGAACACTGAAGCTTTCTTT. As protein: CASSYQLPGTANTEAFF.

The rearrangement links TRBV15 to TRBJ2-3, with D perhaps assigned TRBD1 or TRBD2 (5 bases each). Trimming cost V 5 bases and J 6 bases, with 18 bases left between them. Germline values: CDR1 LNHNV, CDR2 YYDKDF (reference sequence). The CDR3 runs to 15 residues. Written as DNA, the CDR3 is TGTGCCACCAGCTCTCCCGTGAGGTGGGGGGATACGCAGTATTTT. Its protein is CATSSPVRWGDTQYF. Full variable domain (remainder filled in from reference TRBV15 and TRBJ2-3): DAMVIQNPRYQVTQFGKPVTLSCSQTLNHNVMYWYQQKSSQAPKLLFHYYDKDFNNEADTPDNFQSRRPNTSFCFLDIRSPGLGDTAMYLCATSSPVRWGDTQYFGPGTRLTVL.

This clonotype was counted at least ten times. The CDR3 is CATSIKDSTGELFF. CDR3 sequence (DNA): TGTGCCACCAGCATAAAGGACAGCACCGGGGAGCTGTTTTTT. V and J are TRBV15 and TRBJ2-2; TRBD1 might be the D (6 bases). This CDR3 has 14 amino acids. Trimming cost V 4 bases and J 4 bases, with 10 bases left between them. Germline CDR1 LNHNV, CDR2 YYDKDF (reference sequence). Complete variable domain (other parts from reference TRBV15 and TRBJ2-2): DAMVIQNPRYQVTQFGKPVTLSCSQTLNHNVMYWYQQKSSQAPKLLFHYYDKDFNNEADTPDNFQSRRPNTSFCFLDIRSPGLGDTAMYLCATSIKDSTGELFFGEGSRLTVL.

This clonotype came up many times. The genes are TRBV5-1 and TRBJ2-7; D gene ambiguous. Trimming shortened V by 0 bases and J by 3 bases, and 10 bases separated the two germline ends. The CDR3 contains 14 residues. In germline, CDR1 is SGHRS, CDR2 YFSETQ. The CDR3 DNA follows: TGCGCCAGCAGCTTGGCCCCCCGCGACTACGAGCAGTACTTC. Its translation is CASSLAPRDYEQYF.

This clonotype was observed at least ten times. This chain uses TRBV12-3 or TRBV12-4 with TRBJ2-3; 11 bases match TRBD2. Unmatched junction bases numbered 5, after V lost 5 bases and J lost 1 base. The CDR3 has 16 amino acids. The CDR3 sequence: CASSAVLAGGTDTQYF. Written as DNA, the CDR3 is TGTGCCAGCAGTGCGGTACTAGCGGGGGGCACAGATACGCAGTATTTT.

This clonotype was counted only a few times. V is TRBV7-9 and J is TRBJ1-2; 7 bases are a match to TRBD1. In germline, CDR1 is SEHNR, CDR2 FQNEAQ (reference sequence). V trimming: 6 bases; J trimming: 6 bases; junction bases outside the gene matches: 7. This CDR3 region has 13 residues. CDR3 coding DNA: TGTGCCAGCAGTTATACAGGGGACCATGGCTACACCTTC. Translating it yields CASSYTGDHGYTF.

The V and J genes are TRBV20-1 and TRBJ2-4; D is possibly TRBD2 (6 bases). CDR1 and CDR2 from the germline V gene are DFQATT and SNEGSKA (reference sequence). The CDR3 sequence is 12 residues long. V gave up 5 bases and J gave up 8 bases, with 13 bases separating them. The CDR3 region is CSAQTSMDIQYF. CDR3 bases: TGCAGTGCTCAGACTAGTATGGACATTCAGTACTTC.

The V call is TRBV7-2, the J call TRBJ2-5; tentatively, D is TRBD2 (5 bases). Germline CDR1 SGHTA, CDR2 FQGNSA. V was pared by 6 bases and J by 4 bases, with 12 bases between. CDR3 length: 13 amino acids. This CDR3 reads CASRATSAETQYF. The CDR3 coding sequence is TGTGCCAGCAGGGCTACTAGTGCAGAGACCCAGTACTTC.

This rearrangement joins TRBV11-2 to TRBJ2-7; tentatively, D is TRBD2 (5 bases). CDR3 size: 15 residues. Trimming removed 5 bases at V and 2 bases at J, with 16 bases between. Germline V gives CDR1 SGHAT, CDR2 FQNNGV. The CDR3 spells CASSQGAIGTYEQYF. The DNA of the CDR3 is TGTGCCAGCAGCCAAGGTGCTATCGGGACCTACGAGCAGTACTTC.

This clonotype was counted between two and nine times. The gene calls are TRBV29-1 and TRBJ2-1; TRBD1 or TRBD2 may be the D gene (5 bases each). The V end was cut by 6 bases, the J end by 7 bases, with 19 bases between. The CDR3 has 14 amino acids. CDR1 and CDR2 from the germline V gene are SQVTM and ANQGSEA. CDR3 region: CSVLRRGGWNEQFF. In nucleotides, the CDR3 is TGCAGCGTGCTCAGAAGGGGCGGGTGGAATGAGCAGTTCTTC.

The V gene is TRBV6-2 or TRBV6-3, the J gene TRBJ2-4, with D tentatively TRBD2 (5 bases). The CDR3 has 15 amino acids. CDR1 and CDR2 from the germline V gene are MNHEY and SVGEGT. Trimming shortened V by 4 bases and J by 0 bases, and 10 bases separated the two germline ends. CDR3 sequence reads: CASSSAGLAKNIQYF. DNA for the CDR3: TGTGCCAGCAGTTCTGCCGGACTAGCCAAAAACATTCAGTACTTC.

This clonotype was counted only a few times. V gene TRBV4-2 combines with J gene TRBJ1-2, with a possible D match to TRBD1 (5 bases). V lost 0 bases to trimming and J lost 7 bases, with 9 bases between them. CDR3 length equals 13 residues. From germline, CDR1 is LGHNA and CDR2 YNFKEQ. Written as DNA, the CDR3 is TGTGCCAGCAGCCAAGATCGGGGGGTTGGCTACACCTTC. Translated, it gives CASSQDRGVGYTF.

This chain uses TRBV29-1 with TRBJ2-3; the D call may be TRBD1 or TRBD2 (5 bases each). Trimming removed 7 bases at V and 2 bases at J, with 13 bases between. The CDR3 has 13 amino acids. Germline assignment: CDR1 SQVTM and CDR2 ANQGSEA. The CDR3: CSGGGRATDTQYF. CDR3 nucleotides: TGCAGCGGAGGAGGCAGGGCCACAGATACGCAGTATTTT.

This clonotype was recorded at least ten times. The chain uses TRBV6-5 and TRBJ2-5; perhaps TRBD2 as D (5 bases). Trimming took 0 bases from V and 7 from J, leaving 12 bases between them. The germline CDR1 and CDR2 sequences are MNHEY and SVGAGI. CDR3 length: 14 residues. The CDR3 DNA reads as TGTGCCAGCAGTTACTCGCAGTCGGGAACGACCCAGTACTTC. Translated, it gives CASSYSQSGTTQYF.

This clonotype was observed a few times. The chain carries TRBV20-1 and TRBJ2-2; TRBD1 aligns across 11 bases. The germline CDR1 and CDR2 sequences are DFQATT and SNEGSKA (reference sequence). The CDR3 is 16 amino acids. After removal of 4 bases from V and 1 base from J, the junction contained 5 bases not matched to a gene. The CDR3 region is CSAMRTGGMNTGELFF. CDR3 sequence (DNA): TGCAGTGCTATGAGGACAGGGGGCATGAACACCGGGGAGCTGTTTTTT.